One sample yielded the 29 T cell receptor beta chains listed below, sequenced in a study of cytomegalovirus exposure and HLA in healthy donors. The table came from immunoSEQ multiplex PCR; TCRdb's copy has only in-frame clones and leaves some out. The repertoire includes around 250,000 clones, 85% to 90% of them detected once, and 0.37% sits in the top ten. Sequencing used PBMCs. These receptors were collected from a woman aged 18-35 years in good health and CMV-seronegative.

The chain joins TRBV4-3 to TRBJ1-2, with D maybe TRBD1 (6 bases). The CDR3 is 16 amino acids. V lost 1 base and J 2 bases, leaving 14 bases between the germline ends. Germline CDR1 is LGHNA and CDR2 is YSLEER. The DNA of the CDR3 is TGCGCCAGCAGCCAAGCTTCGTCAGGGGCGAACTATGGCTACACCTTC. It specifies CASSQASSGANYGYTF.

The CDR3 loop reads CASSLGVSYNEQFF. The CDR3 bases are TGTGCCAGCAGTTTAGGAGTCTCCTACAATGAGCAGTTCTTC. The rearrangement links TRBV27 to TRBJ2-1; D unclear. V was shortened by 2 bases and J by 0 bases, with 5 bases between the two germline ends. The CDR3 totals 14 residues. CDR1 MNHEY and CDR2 SMNVEV come from the germline V gene (reference sequence).

The rearrangement uses TRBV6-5 and TRBJ2-7, with 7 bases that match TRBD2. The V segment lost 3 bases and the J segment 2 bases; nucleotides outside the gene matches: 7. There are 15 residues in the CDR3. Germline CDR1 reads MNHEY; CDR2 reads SVGAGI. CDR3 coding DNA: TGTGCCAGCAGTTATCAGCGGGGCTCACCCTACGAGCAGTACTTC. This codes for CASSYQRGSPYEQYF.

The V gene is TRBV5-1, the J gene TRBJ2-7; 8 bases agree with TRBD2. The CDR3 loop spans 15 amino acids. Germline-derived CDR1 and CDR2 are SGHRS and YFSETQ. With 0 bases clipped from V and 0 bases from J, the junction kept 2 bases outside the gene matches. The CDR3 coding sequence is TGCGCCAGCAGCTTGGCAGGGACTAGCTCCTACGAGCAGTACTTC. It codes for CASSLAGTSSYEQYF.

The chain joins TRBV5-6 to TRBJ2-5; 12 bases are a match to TRBD2. Germline trimming cut 4 bases from V and 5 bases from J; bases unmatched to any gene: 18. Germline CDR1 and CDR2: SGHDT and YYEEEE. CDR3 length equals 19 residues. CDR3 DNA sequence: TGTGCCAGCAGCGCCCGGACCCTTCTAGCGGGGGGGCTGGGGGAGACCCAGTACTTC. This gives the protein CASSARTLLAGGLGETQYF.

The chain employs TRBV28 and TRBJ1-6; no reliable D call. The V end was cut by 3 bases, the J end by 0 bases, with 12 bases between. CDR1 and CDR2 from the germline V gene are MDHEN and SYDVKM. The length of the CDR3 is 17 residues. DNA of the CDR3: TGTGCCAGCAGTTTCGGAGTCGGAAGCTCCTATAATTCACCCCTCCACTTT. The encoded protein is CASSFGVGSSYNSPLHF.

The sample holds one count of this clone. The V and J genes are TRBV6-1 and TRBJ2-7; TRBD2 aligns across 7 bases. The CDR3 loop spans 16 amino acids. Trimming took 2 bases from V and 0 from J; bases not matched to a gene: 7. Germline V lookup: CDR1 MNHNS, CDR2 SASEGT. CDR3 bases: TGTGCCAGCAGTGAATTTCCTAGCGGAGGCTCCTACGAGCAGTACGTC. Translated: CASSEFPSGGSYEQYV.

This clone was detected once. The chain couples TRBV5-1 to TRBJ2-1, with D uncertain. Germline assignment: CDR1 SGHRS and CDR2 YFSETQ. V shed 4 bases and J shed 3 bases, with 8 bases lying between them. This CDR3 has 13 residues. The CDR3 here is CASSLTNYNEQFF. In nucleotides, the CDR3 is TGCGCCAGCAGCCTGACAAACTACAATGAGCAGTTCTTC.

The sample holds one count of this clone. This chain links TRBV5-1 with TRBJ1-1; D is possibly TRBD1 (5 bases). V was trimmed by 4 bases and J by 6 bases, leaving 16 bases between them. From germline, CDR1 is SGHRS and CDR2 YFSETQ. This CDR3 comprises 14 residues. The CDR3, as DNA: TGCGCCAGCAGCCCGAGCGGGACGGACCCTGAAGCTTTCTTT. It yields the protein CASSPSGTDPEAFF.

V usage is TRBV7-9 and J usage is TRBJ1-1, with TRBD1 as a possible D gene (6 bases). Trimming took 1 base from V and 8 from J, leaving 17 bases between them. CDR3 length equals 15 residues. Germline CDR1 is SEHNR and CDR2 is FQNEAQ (reference sequence). The CDR3 loop reads CASSLEARGHQEAFF. DNA of the CDR3: TGTGCCAGCAGCTTAGAGGCTAGGGGACACCAGGAAGCTTTCTTT. The complete variable domain, with remaining parts taken from reference TRBV7-9 and TRBJ1-1, reads DTGVSQNPRHKITKRGQNVTFRCDPISEHNRLYWYRQTLGQGPEFLTYFQNEAQLEKSRLLSDRFSAERPKGSFSTLEIQRTEQGDSAMYLCASSLEARGHQEAFFGQGTRLTVV.

This chain links TRBV6-5 with TRBJ1-3; D is possibly TRBD1 (6 bases). The CDR3 length is 15 residues. Trimming removed 5 bases at V and 7 bases at J, with 18 bases between. The germline CDR1 and CDR2 sequences are MNHEY and SVGAGI. CDR3 nucleotide sequence: TGTGCCAGCAGTCCCGGATTGGGGGCAAGGAACACCATATATTTT. It codes for CASSPGLGARNTIYF.

The chain combines TRBV5-6 with TRBJ2-3; D unclear. The germline V gene encodes CDR1 SGHDT and CDR2 YYEEEE. The V and J ends lost 0 bases and 2 bases respectively, with 10 bases between them. The CDR3 loop spans 15 amino acids. The CDR3 DNA follows: TGTGCCAGCAGCTTGGCCACAGAAAACACAGATACGCAGTATTTT. Amino acid sequence: CASSLATENTDTQYF.

Worth noting for this clone: The junction does not match germline at one end; this may be a read error. The chain recombines TRBV2 with TRBJ1-6, with 7 bases identical to TRBD1. The CDR3 covers 16 residues. Per the germline V gene, CDR1 is SNHLY and CDR2 is FYNNEI. For the CDR3, the DNA is TGTGCCAGCAGTGACTCTCGGGACAGCTATAATTTACCCCTCCACTTT. Its translation is CASSDSRDSYNLPLHF.

The J gene is TRBJ2-5, the V gene TRBV11-2, with 8 bases identical to TRBD1. The CDR3 extends over 14 amino acids. Germline assignment: CDR1 SGHAT and CDR2 FQNNGV. The J segment lost 5 bases and the V segment lost 4 bases, leaving 6 bases of the junction unmatched. The CDR3: CASSSNRGSETQYF. CDR3 DNA sequence: TGTGCCAGCAGCTCCAACAGGGGGTCGGAGACCCAGTACTTC.

CDR3 amino acids: CASSFLDRVADNSPLHF. DNA for the CDR3: TGTGCCAGCAGCTTTTTGGACAGGGTTGCGGATAATTCACCCCTCCACTTT. The chain recombines TRBV5-6 with TRBJ1-6, with 8 bases fitting TRBD1. The V gene end was trimmed by 2 bases and the J gene end by 5 bases; junction bases not matched to a gene: 9. Germline assignment: CDR1 SGHDT and CDR2 YYEEEE. The CDR3 extends over 17 amino acids.

In the case of this clone: A junction end diverges from the germline sequence, so it may reflect a read error. The V call is TRBV6-4, the J call TRBJ2-3; TRBD1 aligns across 8 bases. This CDR3 has 16 residues. Germline V gives CDR1 MRHNA, CDR2 SNTAGT. The CDR3 reads CASGDDRGKPTDTQYF. CDR3 DNA: TGTGCCAGCGGTGATGACAGGGGTAAACCAACAGATACGCAGTATTTT.

The chain uses TRBV11-2 and TRBJ1-1; no reliable D call. The CDR3 contains 16 residues. CDR1 SGHAT and CDR2 FQNNGV come from the germline V gene. Trimming left V 0 bases short and J 1 base short, with 12 bases between. CDR3 in amino acids: CASSLEGSRGNTEAFF. CDR3 nucleotides: TGTGCCAGCAGCTTAGAGGGCAGCCGGGGGAACACTGAAGCTTTCTTT.

This chain uses TRBV6-5 with TRBJ2-7; TRBD2 matches 11 bases. This CDR3 has 16 amino acids. Losses at the gene ends were 0 bases for V and 2 bases for J; bases not matched to a gene: 3. CDR1 and CDR2 from the germline V gene are MNHEY and SVGAGI. This chain's CDR3 is CASSYSKLAGAYEQYF. CDR3 DNA sequence: TGTGCCAGCAGTTACTCGAAACTAGCGGGGGCCTACGAGCAGTACTTC.

This clone has only one observation. The chain uses TRBV27 and TRBJ1-2; D is possibly TRBD1 (6 bases). Trimming removed 5 bases at V and 11 bases at J, with 18 bases between. CDR1 is MNHEY and CDR2 is SMNVEV in the germline V gene (reference sequence). The CDR3 spans 13 residues. CDR3 in amino acids: CASSPGTSKGYTF. The CDR3 nucleotides are TGTGCCAGCAGTCCCGGGACAAGCAAGGGGTACACCTTC.

V gene TRBV5-1 combines with J gene TRBJ2-2; 7 bases fit TRBD1. V lost 4 bases and J lost 2; bases outside the gene matches: 5. Germline assignment: CDR1 SGHRS and CDR2 YFSETQ. The length of the CDR3 is 15 residues. The CDR3 reads CASSAGQANTGELFF. As DNA, the CDR3 is TGCGCCAGCAGCGCCGGACAGGCCAACACCGGGGAGCTGTTTTTT. The variable domain in full, completed from reference TRBV5-1 and TRBJ2-2, reads KAGVTQTPRYLIKTRGQQVTLSCSPISGHRSVSWYQQTPGQGLQFLFEYFSETQRNKGNFPGRFSGRQFSNSRSEMNVSTLELGDSALYLCASSAGQANTGELFFGEGSRLTVL.

The chain joins TRBV27 to TRBJ1-1, with TRBD1 identical over 8 bases. The V and J ends lost 5 bases and 1 base, in that order; junction bases with no gene match: 9. The length of the CDR3 is 16 residues. From germline, CDR1 is MNHEY and CDR2 SMNVEV (reference sequence). The CDR3 DNA reads TGTGCCAGCAGTCCTCGCCAGGGGGCGAGGAACACTGAAGCTTTCTTT. This codes for CASSPRQGARNTEAFF.

The J gene is TRBJ1-5, the V gene TRBV29-1, with D possibly matching TRBD1 (5 bases). The V and J ends lost 6 bases and 6 bases respectively, with 18 bases between them. Germline values: CDR1 SQVTM, CDR2 ANQGSEA. This CDR3 contains 14 residues. The CDR3 bases are TGCAGCGTAAGCGAGACACGGGGGAGTCAGCCCCAGCATTTT. Protein sequence: CSVSETRGSQPQHF.

V and J are TRBV10-3 and TRBJ2-1; TRBD2 matches at 9 bases. This CDR3 is built from 16 residues. Trimming took 4 bases from V and 6 from J; bases not matched to a gene: 10. Germline V lookup: CDR1 ENHRY, CDR2 SYGVKD. The CDR3 sequence is CAISGGERGASNEQFF. The DNA for the CDR3 is TGTGCCATCAGTGGCGGGGAGCGGGGGGCAAGCAATGAGCAGTTCTTC.

This clone was seen just once. The J gene is TRBJ1-1, the V gene TRBV30; weak D call: TRBD1 (6 bases). Germline V gene data show CDR1 as GTSNPN and CDR2 as SVGIG (reference sequence). The CDR3 is 14 residues long. Trimming took off 2 bases at V and 5 bases at J, with 15 bases between the two ends. CDR3 amino acids: CAWSTGQLTTEAFF. The CDR3 nucleotides are TGTGCCTGGAGTACAGGACAGTTAACGACTGAAGCTTTCTTT.

The rearrangement uses TRBV28 and TRBJ2-7; D is perhaps TRBD2 (6 bases). CDR1 is MDHEN and CDR2 is SYDVKM in the germline V gene. This CDR3 is 15 amino acids long. Trimming cost V 5 bases and J 5 bases, with 19 bases left between them. CDR3 loop: CASSPGTPRLNEQYV. CDR3 in DNA: TGTGCCAGCAGTCCCGGGACTCCCCGGCTTAACGAGCAGTACGTC.

This chain links TRBV18 with TRBJ2-3, with TRBD1 identical over 9 bases. V lost 3 bases, J lost 5 bases, and 21 bases stayed unmatched. The CDR3 has 20 residues. The germline CDR1 and CDR2 sequences are KGHSH and LQKENI. The CDR3 region is CASSPRTTGGAGTTQDTQYF. DNA for the CDR3: TGTGCCAGCTCACCGAGGACAACAGGGGGCGCAGGGACTACCCAAGATACGCAGTATTTT.

The gene calls are TRBV5-6 and TRBJ2-5; tentatively, D is TRBD2 (6 bases). The CDR3 spans 12 residues. Germline V gives CDR1 SGHDT, CDR2 YYEEEE. V was trimmed by 4 bases and J by 4 bases, leaving 8 bases between them. CDR3 bases: TGTGCCAGCAGCCAGGGAGGAGAGACCCAGTACTTC. Its translation is CASSQGGETQYF.

This chain links TRBV10-3 with TRBJ2-2, with D possibly matching TRBD1 (6 bases). There are 15 residues in the CDR3. CDR1 and CDR2 (germline): ENHRY, SYGVKD. V lost 5 bases, J lost 0 bases, and 10 bases lay in between. The CDR3 protein is CAISPGTTNTGELFF. The CDR3 bases are TGTGCCATCAGTCCCGGGACAACGAACACCGGGGAGCTGTTTTTT.

This chain joins TRBV5-1 and TRBJ1-2; 10 bases line up with TRBD1. Germline V gives CDR1 SGHRS, CDR2 YFSETQ. The V and J ends lost 3 bases and 8 bases, in that order; junction bases with no gene match: 4. The CDR3 runs to 13 residues. The CDR3 reads CASSSGTGEGYTF. The CDR3 nucleotides are TGCGCCAGCAGCTCGGGGACAGGGGAAGGCTACACCTTC.